One sample yielded the 5 T cell receptor beta chains listed below, sequenced in a study of shared clonotypes between healthy human individuals. This table comes from immunoSEQ multiplex PCR, and its TCRdb copy is limited to in-frame clones, with some not included. The sample yields 2 million to 2.5 million clones, about 90% seen once. The sequencing input was naive CD4+ T cells from PBMCs. Subset given: CD45RA+ positively selected. The receptors here all came from a man aged 18-30 years in good health. Some clones in this sample may be carry-over from other donors' samples.

The table lists this clone with a count of one. This chain uses TRBV7-2 with TRBJ2-7; 9 nucleotides align to TRBD2. The ends lost 7 bases at V and 1 base at J; junction bases unmatched: 14. CDR1 SGHTA and CDR2 FQGNSA come from the germline V gene. The CDR3 loop spans 17 amino acids. Here the CDR3 DNA reads TGTGCCAGCAACCTCCGGGCGAGCGGGAGGCTTTCCTACGAGCAGTACTTC. It is translated as CASNLRASGRLSYEQYF.

This clone was recorded once. The chain employs TRBV5-5 and TRBJ1-2, with 7 positions matching TRBD1. V lost 2 bases and J lost 2; bases outside the gene matches: 6. This CDR3 contains 15 residues. In germline, CDR1 is SGHKS, CDR2 YYEKEE (reference sequence). CDR3: CASSLETGTNYGYTF. DNA of the CDR3: TGTGCCAGCAGCTTAGAGACAGGGACGAACTATGGCTACACCTTC.

The gene calls are TRBV18 and TRBJ2-7; the D is unclear. V was shortened by 3 bases and J by 0 bases, with 12 bases between the two germline ends. Germline CDR1 and CDR2: KGHSH and LQKENI. CDR3 length: 15 amino acids. The CDR3: CASSPKDGDSYEQYF. The CDR3, as DNA: TGTGCCAGCTCACCTAAGGACGGAGACTCCTACGAGCAGTACTTC.

The chain recombines TRBV5-1 with TRBJ2-2, with TRBD2 identical over 9 bases. Trimming cost V 1 base and J 2 bases; bases outside gene matches: 6. Per the germline V gene, CDR1 is SGHRS and CDR2 is YFSETQ. The CDR3 contains 17 residues. In DNA, the CDR3 is TGCGCCAGCAGCTTGTCGGCGGGAGGGTACAACACCGGGGAGCTGTTTTTT. This encodes CASSLSAGGYNTGELFF.

The CDR3 DNA is TGTGCCAGCAGCGGAAGACAGGGGCAATACGAGCAGTACTTC. It translates to CASSGRQGQYEQYF. This chain links TRBV5-6 with TRBJ2-7; 8 nucleotides match TRBD1. The length of the CDR3 is 14 residues. Germline V gives CDR1 SGHDT, CDR2 YYEEEE. After removal of 4 bases from V and 4 bases from J, the junction contained 7 bases not matched to a gene.